The T cell receptor (beta chain) described here comes from a study of cytomegalovirus exposure and HLA in healthy donors. The study, taken as a whole, reports: HLA allele associations emerged for around 15,000 TCR beta sequences in a later analysis, at 0.05 false discovery rate. Rarity marked most TCR sequences, yet some public TCRs occurred in many donors. Altogether, 150 or so TCR beta chains were recorded as cytomegalovirus-associated.

This cohort consisted of healthy bone marrow donors. In the case of this clone: Its matching antigen is unknown.

The primer mix had 60 Vbeta and 13 Jbeta primers. TCRdb's table, derived via immunoSEQ multiplex PCR, lists solely in-frame clones and lacks some. The sample includes some 180,000 clones, just under 80% of them seen just once. The ends were cut back, 5 bases at V and 4 bases at J, with 12 bases in the middle. This CDR3 spans 13 amino acids. Germline lookup yields CDR1 LNHDA and CDR2 SQIVND (reference sequence). This receptor was taken from a woman younger than 45 in good health and CMV-seronegative. The sequenced sample was PBMCs. The chain is built from TRBV19 and TRBJ2-7; D remains unclear. The CDR3, as DNA: TGTGCCAGTAGTGACTCGTCGAATTACGAGCAGTACTTC. The encoded protein is CASSDSSNYEQYF.